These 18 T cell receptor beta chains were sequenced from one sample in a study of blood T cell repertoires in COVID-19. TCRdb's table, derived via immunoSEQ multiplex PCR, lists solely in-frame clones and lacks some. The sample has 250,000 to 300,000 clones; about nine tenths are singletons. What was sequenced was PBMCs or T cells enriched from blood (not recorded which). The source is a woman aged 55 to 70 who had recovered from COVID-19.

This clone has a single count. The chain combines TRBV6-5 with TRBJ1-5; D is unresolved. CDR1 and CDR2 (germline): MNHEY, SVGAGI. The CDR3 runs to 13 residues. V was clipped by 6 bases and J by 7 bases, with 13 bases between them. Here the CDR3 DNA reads TGTGCCAGCAGGCGGGAAGTTGACCAGCCCCAGCATTTT. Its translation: CASRREVDQPQHF.

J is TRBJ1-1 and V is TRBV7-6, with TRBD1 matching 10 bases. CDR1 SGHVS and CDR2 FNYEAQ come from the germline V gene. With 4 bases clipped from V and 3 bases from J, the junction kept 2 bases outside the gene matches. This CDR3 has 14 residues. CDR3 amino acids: CASSSGQGYTEAFF. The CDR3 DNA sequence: TGTGCCAGCAGCTCGGGACAGGGGTACACTGAAGCTTTCTTT.

The CDR3 is CASMGGNTEAFF. The CDR3 coding sequence is TGTGCCAGCATGGGGGGTAACACTGAAGCTTTCTTT. V usage is TRBV7-9 and J usage is TRBJ1-1; D possibly corresponds to TRBD1 (5 bases). Germline V gene data show CDR1 as SEHNR and CDR2 as FQNEAQ (reference sequence). The V and J ends lost 7 bases and 2 bases respectively, with 8 bases between them. There are 12 residues in the CDR3.

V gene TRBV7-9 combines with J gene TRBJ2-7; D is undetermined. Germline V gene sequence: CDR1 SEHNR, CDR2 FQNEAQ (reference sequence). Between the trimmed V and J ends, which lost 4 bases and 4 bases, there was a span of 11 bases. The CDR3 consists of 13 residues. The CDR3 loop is CASSSRDKYEQYF. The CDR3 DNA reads TGTGCCAGCAGCTCAAGAGACAAATACGAGCAGTACTTC.

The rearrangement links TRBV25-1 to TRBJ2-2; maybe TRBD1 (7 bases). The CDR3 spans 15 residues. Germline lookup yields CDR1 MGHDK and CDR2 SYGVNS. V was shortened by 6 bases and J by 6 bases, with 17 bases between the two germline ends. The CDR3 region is CASSPRGGTAGELFF. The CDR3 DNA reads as TGTGCCAGCAGCCCCCGCGGCGGGACAGCCGGGGAGCTGTTTTTT.

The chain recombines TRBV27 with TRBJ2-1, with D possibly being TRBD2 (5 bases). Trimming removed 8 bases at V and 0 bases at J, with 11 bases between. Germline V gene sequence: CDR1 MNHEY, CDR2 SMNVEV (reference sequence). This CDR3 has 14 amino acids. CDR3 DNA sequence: TGTGCCAGCTGTATGGGGAGCTCCTACAATGAGCAGTTCTTC. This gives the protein CASCMGSSYNEQFF.

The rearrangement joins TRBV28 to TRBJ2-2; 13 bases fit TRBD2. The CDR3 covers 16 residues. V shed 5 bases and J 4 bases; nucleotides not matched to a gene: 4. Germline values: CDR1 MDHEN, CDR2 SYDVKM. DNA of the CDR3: TGTGCCAGCAGTCTGGGACTAGCGGGAACCACCGGGGAGCTGTTTTTT. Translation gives CASSLGLAGTTGELFF.

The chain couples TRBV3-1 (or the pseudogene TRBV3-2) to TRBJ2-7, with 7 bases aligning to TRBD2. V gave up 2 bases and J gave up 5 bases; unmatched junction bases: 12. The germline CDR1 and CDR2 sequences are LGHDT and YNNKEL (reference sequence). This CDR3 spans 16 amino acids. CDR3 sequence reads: CASSQTWGGTGNEQYF. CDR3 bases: TGTGCCAGCAGCCAAACCTGGGGGGGAACGGGGAACGAGCAGTACTTC.

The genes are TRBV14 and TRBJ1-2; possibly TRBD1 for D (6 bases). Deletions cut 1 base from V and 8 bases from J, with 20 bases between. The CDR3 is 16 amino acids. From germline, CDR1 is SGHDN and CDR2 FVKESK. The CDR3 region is CASSQGGIGGERGYTF. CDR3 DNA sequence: TGTGCCAGCAGCCAAGGAGGGATAGGGGGAGAGAGGGGCTACACCTTC.

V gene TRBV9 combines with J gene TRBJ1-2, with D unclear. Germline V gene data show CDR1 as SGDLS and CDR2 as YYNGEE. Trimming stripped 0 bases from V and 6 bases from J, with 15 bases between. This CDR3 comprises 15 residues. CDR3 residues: CASSVELAGLNGYTF. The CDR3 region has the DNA TGTGCCAGCAGCGTAGAGTTAGCAGGACTAAATGGCTACACCTTC.

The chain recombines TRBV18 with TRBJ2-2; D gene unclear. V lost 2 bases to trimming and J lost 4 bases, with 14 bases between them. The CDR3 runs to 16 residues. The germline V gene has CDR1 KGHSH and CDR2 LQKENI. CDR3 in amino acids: CASSPTMEHSTGELFF. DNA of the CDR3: TGTGCCAGCTCACCAACCATGGAACACAGCACCGGGGAGCTGTTTTTT.

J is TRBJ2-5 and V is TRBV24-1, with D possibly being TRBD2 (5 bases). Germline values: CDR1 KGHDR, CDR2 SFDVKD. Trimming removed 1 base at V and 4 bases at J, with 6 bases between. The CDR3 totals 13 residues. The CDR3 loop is CATSDFAGETQYF. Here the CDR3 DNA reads TGTGCCACCAGTGATTTCGCGGGAGAGACCCAGTACTTC.

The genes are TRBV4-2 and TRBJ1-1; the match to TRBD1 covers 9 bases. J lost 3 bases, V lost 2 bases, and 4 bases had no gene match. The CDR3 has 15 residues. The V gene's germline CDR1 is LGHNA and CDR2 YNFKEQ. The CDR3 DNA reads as TGTGCCAGCAGCCAAAAACAGGGGGCTGACACTGAAGCTTTCTTT. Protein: CASSQKQGADTEAFF.

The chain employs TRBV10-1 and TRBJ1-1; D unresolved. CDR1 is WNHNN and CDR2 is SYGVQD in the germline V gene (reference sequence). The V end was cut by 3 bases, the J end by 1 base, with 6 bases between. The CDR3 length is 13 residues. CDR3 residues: CASSEEGNTEAFF. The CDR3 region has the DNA TGCGCCAGCAGTGAAGAGGGGAACACTGAAGCTTTCTTT.

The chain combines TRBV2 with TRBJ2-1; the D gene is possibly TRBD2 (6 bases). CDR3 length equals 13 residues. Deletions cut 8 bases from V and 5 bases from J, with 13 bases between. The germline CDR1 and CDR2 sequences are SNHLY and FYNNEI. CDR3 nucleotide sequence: TGTGCCAGCTCCGGGACTGGAAACAATGAGCAGTTCTTC. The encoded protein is CASSGTGNNEQFF.

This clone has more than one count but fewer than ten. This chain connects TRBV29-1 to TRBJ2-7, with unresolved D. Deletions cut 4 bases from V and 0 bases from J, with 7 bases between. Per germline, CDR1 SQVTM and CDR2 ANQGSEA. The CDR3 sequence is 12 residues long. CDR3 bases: TGCAGCGTTGCGGTCCTCTCCTACGAGCAGTACTTC. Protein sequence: CSVAVLSYEQYF.

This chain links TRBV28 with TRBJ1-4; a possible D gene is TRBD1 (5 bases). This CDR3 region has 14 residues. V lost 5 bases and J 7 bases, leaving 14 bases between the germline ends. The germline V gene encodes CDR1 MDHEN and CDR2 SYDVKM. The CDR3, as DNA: TGTGCCAGCAGTCCTCTGGGACTAAGTGAAAAACTGTTTTTT. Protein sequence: CASSPLGLSEKLFF. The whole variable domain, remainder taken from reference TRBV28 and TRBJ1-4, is DVKVTQSSRYLVKRTGEKVFLECVQDMDHENMFWYRQDPGLGLRLIYFSYDVKMKEKGDIPEGYSVSREKKERFSLILESASTNQTSMYLCASSPLGLSEKLFFGSGTQLSVL.

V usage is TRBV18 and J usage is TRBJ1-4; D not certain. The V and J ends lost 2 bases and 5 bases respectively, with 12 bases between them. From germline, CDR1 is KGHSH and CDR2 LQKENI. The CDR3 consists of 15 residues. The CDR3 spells CASSPTTHYNEKLFF. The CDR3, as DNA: TGTGCCAGCTCACCAACAACCCACTACAATGAAAAACTGTTTTTT.